This T cell receptor beta chain was profiled in a study of relationships among human T cell subsets. Study results and limitations: Two pan T samples, processed alongside pan B cells, lack T cell counts. Substantial CDR3 sharing among Th1, Th2 and regulatory cells suggested stochastic fate choice. Over 55% of CD8+ cytotoxic sequences came from clones with over 100 reads. Across seven subsets, gene usage, CDR3 length and N-additions did not differ significantly.

V gave up 4 bases and J gave up 4 bases, with 8 bases separating them. Per germline, CDR1 SGHDN and CDR2 FVKESK. The CDR3 is 13 amino acids. The T cell receptor alpha and beta CDR3 regions were amplified from mRNA by semiquantitative ARM-PCR. In ARM-PCR, communal superprimers followed tagged nested gene-specific primers for exponential amplification. Using its own MiXCR run on the multiplex PCR reads, TCRdb lists one record per CDR3 protein. The table has around 14,000 distinct CDR3 sequences, around 62% seen once. This clonotype showed up just once. What it binds is unknown. The sequence came from a man in his forties in good health. Sequencing was carried out using total T cells sorted from blood. The chain carries TRBV14 and TRBJ1-5, with D uncertain. The CDR3 sequence: CASSPTVNQPQHF. DNA of the CDR3: TGTGCCAGCAGCCCCACAGTTAATCAGCCCCAGCATTTT.